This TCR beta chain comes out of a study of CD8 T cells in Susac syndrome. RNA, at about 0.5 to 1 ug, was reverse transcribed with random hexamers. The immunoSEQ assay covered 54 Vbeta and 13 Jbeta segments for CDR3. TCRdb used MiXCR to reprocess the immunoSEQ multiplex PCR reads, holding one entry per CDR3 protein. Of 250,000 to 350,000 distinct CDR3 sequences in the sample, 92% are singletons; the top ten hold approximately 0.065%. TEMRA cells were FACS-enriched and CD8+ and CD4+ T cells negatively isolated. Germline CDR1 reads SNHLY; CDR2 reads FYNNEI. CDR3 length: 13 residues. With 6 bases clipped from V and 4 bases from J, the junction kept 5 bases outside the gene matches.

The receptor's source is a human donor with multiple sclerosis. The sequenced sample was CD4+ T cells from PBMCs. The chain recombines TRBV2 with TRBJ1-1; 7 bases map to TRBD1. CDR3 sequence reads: CASRAAGGTEAFF. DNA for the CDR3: TGTGCCAGCAGGGCGGCAGGGGGCACTGAAGCTTTCTTT.